These T cell receptor beta chains were read from a single sample in a study of blood T cell repertoires in COVID-19. Method: immunoSEQ multiplex PCR; TCRdb's copy keeps in-frame clones and lacks some. Here the sample spans 150,000 to 200,000 clones, about 85% being singletons. Sequencing was done on a sample of peripheral blood. The source of these receptors is a man in his fifties or sixties with COVID-19, enrolled during active disease. The CDR3 runs from the conserved cysteine through the conserved F or W. The D gene is left open where the match is weak. Clone sizes are given selectively: once, few, many, or a class where the clone is expanded.

size	V	J	D	DNA	CDR3
.	TRBV11-2	TRBJ1-5	.	TGTGCCAGCAGCTTATGGGGGGTCAGCAATCAGCCCCAGCATTTT	CASSLWGVSNQPQHF
.	TRBV5-1	TRBJ1-5	TRBD1	TGCGCCAGCAGCTTGGGGACAGGGAATAGCAATCAGCCCCAGCATTTT	CASSLGTGNSNQPQHF
once	TRBV9	TRBJ2-1	.	TGTGCCAGCAGCGTAGAGGGTTTGGGGGGCAATGAGCAGTTCTTC	CASSVEGLGGNEQFF
.	TRBV6-5	TRBJ2-7	TRBD1	TGTGCCAGCAGCCTTGACAGGGGAAACTACGAGCAGTACTTC	CASSLDRGNYEQYF
.	TRBV6-2/TRBV6-3	TRBJ2-7	.	TGTGCCAGCAGTTTCACCCTGGGGGGGACATCGGAAAACTACGAGCAGTACTTC	CASSFTLGGTSENYEQYF
.	TRBV4-1	TRBJ1-1	.	TGCGCCAGCAGCCAAACCGGCAGGGTGAACACTGAAGCTTTCTTT	CASSQTGRVNTEAFF
.	TRBV7-2	TRBJ1-5	.	TGTGCCAGCACCCCGGGGGGACGCAATCAGCCCCAGCATTTT	CASTPGGRNQPQHF
.	TRBV9	TRBJ1-1	TRBD1	TGTGCCAGCAGCGCATGGGGACAGCTGAACACTGAAGCTTTCTTT	CASSAWGQLNTEAFF
.	TRBV11-2	TRBJ2-5	.	TGTGCCAGCAGTTCGACAGTCCAAGAGACCCAGTACTTC	CASSSTVQETQYF
few	TRBV19	TRBJ2-7	TRBD2	TGTGCCAGTAGTAATCGCGGGACTAGTATCTACGAGCAGTACTTC	CASSNRGTSIYEQYF
.	TRBV30	TRBJ1-3	.	TGTGCCTGGAGTGTTAGTTCTATAACCATATATTTT	CAWSVSSITIYF
.	TRBV2	TRBJ1-5	.	TGTGCCAGCAGTTTACAGGTTCAGCAGCCCCAGCATTTT	CASSLQVQQPQHF
.	TRBV19	TRBJ1-6	TRBD1	TGTGCCAGTAGATGGACAGGGACTGATAATTCACCCCTCCACTTT	CASRWTGTDNSPLHF